This entry lists 4 T cell receptor beta chains sequenced from one sample in a study of identical twins listed by TCRdb under 2016. Library preparation used 5' RACE. The data were produced on an Illumina HiSeq 2000. TCRdb applied fastp at Q25 and MiXCR to the public reads, then kept only in-frame beta chains. Rows with one shared CDR3 protein collapse into an entry with the most common genes and DNA. Here the sample has around 250,000 distinct CDR3 sequences; about an eighth occur a single time. The top ten clonotypes cover 4% to 5% of the sample. This same sample was also part of a study on yellow fever vaccine responses in identical twins.

The sequenced material came from memory (CD45RO+) T cells sorted from blood. What this sample's cell subset or site label stands for: CD45RO+ enriched T cells. These receptors were obtained from a woman aged 18-29 years in good health.

Ten or more counts support this clonotype. Here the CDR3 DNA reads TGTGCCAGCAGTTTTAACCCGGGACAGGGGGCGCCTGGGGCCAACGTCCTGACTTTC. Residues: CASSFNPGQGAPGANVLTF. The gene calls are TRBV28 and TRBJ2-6, with 12 positions matching TRBD1. This CDR3 is built from 19 residues. Germline V CDR1 and CDR2: MDHEN, SYDVKM. The V and J ends lost 3 bases and 2 bases, in that order; junction bases with no gene match: 8.

This clonotype turned up a few times. The chain joins TRBV7-2 to TRBJ2-1, with 15 bases fitting TRBD2. V gave up 5 bases and J gave up 9 bases; unmatched junction bases: 8. This CDR3 spans 16 amino acids. Germline lookup yields CDR1 SGHTA and CDR2 FQGNSA. This CDR3 reads CASSPRTSGGAGEQFF. CDR3 DNA sequence: TGTGCCAGCAGCCCCCGGACTAGCGGGGGGGCTGGTGAGCAGTTCTTC.

This chain joins TRBV11-2 and TRBJ2-2, with TRBD2 as a possible D gene (5 bases). This CDR3 spans 14 amino acids. CDR1 is SGHAT, CDR2 FQNNGV, per germline. Trimming stripped 9 bases from V and 1 base from J, with 12 bases between. The CDR3 spells CASNPRGNTGELFF. DNA of the CDR3: TGTGCCAGTAACCCACGGGGGAACACCGGGGAGCTGTTTTTT.

For this clonotype: No conserved phenylalanine or tryptophan ends this CDR3, so it is likely a read error. J is TRBJ1-2 and V is TRBV6-1, with 7 bases lining up with TRBD1. The CDR3 consists of 15 residues. V lost 6 bases, J lost 0 bases, and 7 bases stayed unmatched. Germline-derived CDR1 and CDR2 are MNHNS and SASEGT. The CDR3 spells CASSPGTETNYGYTY. For the CDR3, the DNA is TGTGCCAGCAGCCCCGGGACAGAAACTAACTATGGCTACACCTAC.